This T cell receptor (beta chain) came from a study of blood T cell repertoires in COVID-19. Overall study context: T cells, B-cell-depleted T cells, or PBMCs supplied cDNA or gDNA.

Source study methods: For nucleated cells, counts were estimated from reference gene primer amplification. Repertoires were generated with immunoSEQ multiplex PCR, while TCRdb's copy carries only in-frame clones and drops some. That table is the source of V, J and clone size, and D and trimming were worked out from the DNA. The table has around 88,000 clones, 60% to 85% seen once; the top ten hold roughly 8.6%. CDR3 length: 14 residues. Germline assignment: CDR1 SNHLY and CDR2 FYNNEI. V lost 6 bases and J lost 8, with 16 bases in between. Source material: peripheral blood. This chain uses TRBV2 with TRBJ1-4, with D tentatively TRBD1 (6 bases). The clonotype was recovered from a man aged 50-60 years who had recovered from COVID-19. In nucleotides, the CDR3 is TGTGCCAGCAGCCCAGGGGCTGGCGGGGAAAAACTGTTTTTT. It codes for CASSPGAGGEKLFF. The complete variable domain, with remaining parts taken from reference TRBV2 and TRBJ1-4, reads EPEVTQTPSHQVTQMGQEVILRCVPISNHLYFYWYRQILGQKVEFLVSFYNNEISEKSEIFDDQFSVERPDGSNFTLKIRSTKLEDSAMYFCASSPGAGGEKLFFGSGTQLSVL.